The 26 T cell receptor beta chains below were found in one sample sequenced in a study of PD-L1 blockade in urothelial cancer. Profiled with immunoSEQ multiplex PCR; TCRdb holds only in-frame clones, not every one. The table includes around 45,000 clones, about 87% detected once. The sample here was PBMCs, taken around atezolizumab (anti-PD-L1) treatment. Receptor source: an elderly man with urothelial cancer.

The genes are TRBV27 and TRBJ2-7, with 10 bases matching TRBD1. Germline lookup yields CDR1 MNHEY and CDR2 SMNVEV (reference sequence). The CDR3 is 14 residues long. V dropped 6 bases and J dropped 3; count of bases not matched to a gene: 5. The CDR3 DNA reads TGTGCCAGCAGCCCGGGACAGGGGCTCTACGAGCAGTACTTC. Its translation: CASSPGQGLYEQYF.

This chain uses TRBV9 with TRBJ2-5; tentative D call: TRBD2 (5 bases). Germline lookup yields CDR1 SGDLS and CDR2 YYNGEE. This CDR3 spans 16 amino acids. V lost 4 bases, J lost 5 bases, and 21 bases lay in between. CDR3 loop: CASSLGLFTVSETQYF. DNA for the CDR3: TGTGCCAGCAGCTTAGGACTTTTTACCGTGTCGGAGACCCAGTACTTC. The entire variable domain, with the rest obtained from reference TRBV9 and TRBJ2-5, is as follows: DSGVTQTPKHLITATGQRVTLRCSPRSGDLSVYWYQQSLDQGLQFLIQYYNGEERAKGNILERFSAQQFPDLHSELNLSSLELGDSALYFCASSLGLFTVSETQYFGPGTRLLVL.

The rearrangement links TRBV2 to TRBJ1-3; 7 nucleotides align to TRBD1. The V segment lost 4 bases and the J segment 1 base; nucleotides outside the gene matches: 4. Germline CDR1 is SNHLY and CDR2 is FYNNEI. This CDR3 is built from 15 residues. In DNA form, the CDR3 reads TGTGCCAGCAGTGTGCAGGGGGGTTCTGGAAACACCATATATTTT. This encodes CASSVQGGSGNTIYF.

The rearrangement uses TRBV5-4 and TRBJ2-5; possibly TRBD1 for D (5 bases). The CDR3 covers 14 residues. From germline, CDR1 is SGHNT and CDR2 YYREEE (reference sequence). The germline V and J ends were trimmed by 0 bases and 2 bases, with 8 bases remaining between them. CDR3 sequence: CASSLARVQETQYF. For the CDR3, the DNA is TGTGCCAGCAGCTTGGCCAGGGTACAAGAGACCCAGTACTTC.

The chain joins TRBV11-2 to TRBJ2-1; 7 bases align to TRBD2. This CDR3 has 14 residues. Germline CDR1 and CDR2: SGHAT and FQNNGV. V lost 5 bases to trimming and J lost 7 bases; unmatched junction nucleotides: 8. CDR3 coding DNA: TGTGCCAGCAGCCCGAGCGGGAATAGAAATGAGCAGTTCTTC. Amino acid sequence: CASSPSGNRNEQFF.

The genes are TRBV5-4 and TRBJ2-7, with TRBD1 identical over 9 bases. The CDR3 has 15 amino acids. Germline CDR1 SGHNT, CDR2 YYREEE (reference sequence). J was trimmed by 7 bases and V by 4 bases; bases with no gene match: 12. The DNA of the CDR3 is TGTGCCAGCAGCCGGGCCGGACAGGGGAGAAGGGAGCAGTACTTC. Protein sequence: CASSRAGQGRREQYF.

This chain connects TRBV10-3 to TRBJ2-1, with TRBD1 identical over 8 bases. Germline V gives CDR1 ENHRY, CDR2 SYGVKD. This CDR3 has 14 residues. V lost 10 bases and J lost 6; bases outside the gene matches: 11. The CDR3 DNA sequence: TGTGCCACGACGACAGGGGCGAACAGCAATGAGCAGTTCTTC. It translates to CATTTGANSNEQFF.

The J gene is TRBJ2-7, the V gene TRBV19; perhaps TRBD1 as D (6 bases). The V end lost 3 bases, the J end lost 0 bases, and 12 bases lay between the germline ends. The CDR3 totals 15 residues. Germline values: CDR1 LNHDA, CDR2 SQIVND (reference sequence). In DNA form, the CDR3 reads TGTGCCAGTAGTATTGCAGGGGCGGACTCCTACGAGCAGTACTTC. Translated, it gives CASSIAGADSYEQYF.

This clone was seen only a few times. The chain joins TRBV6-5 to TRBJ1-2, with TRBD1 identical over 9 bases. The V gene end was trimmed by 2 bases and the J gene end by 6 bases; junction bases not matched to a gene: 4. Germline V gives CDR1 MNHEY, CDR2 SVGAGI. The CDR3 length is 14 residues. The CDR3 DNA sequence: TGTGCCAGCAGTTACGGACAGGGGATCGATGGCTACACCTTC. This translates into CASSYGQGIDGYTF.

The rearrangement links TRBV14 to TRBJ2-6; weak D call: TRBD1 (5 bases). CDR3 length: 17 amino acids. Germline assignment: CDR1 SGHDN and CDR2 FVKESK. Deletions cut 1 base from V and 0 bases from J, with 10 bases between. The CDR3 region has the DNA TGTGCCAGCAGCCAAGGCAGGGTACACTCTGGGGCCAACGTCCTGACTTTC. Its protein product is CASSQGRVHSGANVLTF. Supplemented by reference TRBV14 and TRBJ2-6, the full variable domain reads EAGVTQFPSHSVIEKGQTVTLRCDPISGHDNLYWYRRVMGKEIKFLLHFVKESKQDESGMPNNRFLAERTGGTYSTLKVQPAELEDSGVYFCASSQGRVHSGANVLTFGAGSRLTVL.

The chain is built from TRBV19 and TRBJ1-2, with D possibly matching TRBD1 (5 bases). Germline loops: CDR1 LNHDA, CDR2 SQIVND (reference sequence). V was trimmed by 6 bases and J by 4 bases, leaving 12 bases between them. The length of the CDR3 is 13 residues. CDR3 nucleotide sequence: TGTGCCAGTAGCTTGAGACAGACCTATGGCTACACCTTC. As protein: CASSLRQTYGYTF.

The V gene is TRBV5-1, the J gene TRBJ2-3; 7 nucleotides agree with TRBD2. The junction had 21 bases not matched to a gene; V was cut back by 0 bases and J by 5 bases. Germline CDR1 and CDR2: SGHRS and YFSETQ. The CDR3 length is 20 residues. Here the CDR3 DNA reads TGCGCCAGCAGCTTGGCCCGTCTCCTCTTCGGGGAGGGCCTAGGAGATACGCAGTATTTT. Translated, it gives CASSLARLLFGEGLGDTQYF.

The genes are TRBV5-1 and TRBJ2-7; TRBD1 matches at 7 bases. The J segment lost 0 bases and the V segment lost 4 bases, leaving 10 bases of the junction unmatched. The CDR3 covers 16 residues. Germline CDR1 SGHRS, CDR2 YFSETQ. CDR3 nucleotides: TGCGCCAGCAGCCAAGGTCGGAAGGGGGCCTCCTACGAGCAGTACTTC. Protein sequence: CASSQGRKGASYEQYF.

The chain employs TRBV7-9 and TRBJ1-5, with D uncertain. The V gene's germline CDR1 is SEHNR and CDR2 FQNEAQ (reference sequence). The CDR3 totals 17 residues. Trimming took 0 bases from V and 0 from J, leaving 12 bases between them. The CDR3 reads CASSLAIDSTSNQPQHF. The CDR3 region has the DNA TGTGCCAGCAGCTTAGCAATCGACTCAACTAGCAATCAGCCCCAGCATTTT.

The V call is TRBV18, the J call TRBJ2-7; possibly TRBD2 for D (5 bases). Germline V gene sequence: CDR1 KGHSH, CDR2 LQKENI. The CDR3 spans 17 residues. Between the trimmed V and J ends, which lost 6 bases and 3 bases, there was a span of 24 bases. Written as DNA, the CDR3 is TGTGCCAGCTCCCCCGGCCCCCTTCTAGCTTCGCACTACGAGCAGTACTTC. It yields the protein CASSPGPLLASHYEQYF.

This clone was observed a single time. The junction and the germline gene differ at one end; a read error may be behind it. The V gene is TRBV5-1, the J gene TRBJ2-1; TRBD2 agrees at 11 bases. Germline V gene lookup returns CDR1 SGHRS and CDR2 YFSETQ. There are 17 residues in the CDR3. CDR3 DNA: TGCGCCAGCAGCTCTTCTCTAGCGGGAGGCTCCTCCAATGAGCAGTTCTTC. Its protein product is CASSSSLAGGSSNEQFF.

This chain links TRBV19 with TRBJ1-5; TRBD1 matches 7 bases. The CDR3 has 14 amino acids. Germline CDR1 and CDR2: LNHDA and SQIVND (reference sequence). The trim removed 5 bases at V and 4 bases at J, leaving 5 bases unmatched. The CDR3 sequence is CASSPGQVNQPQHF. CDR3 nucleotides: TGTGCCAGTAGTCCAGGACAGGTAAATCAGCCCCAGCATTTT.

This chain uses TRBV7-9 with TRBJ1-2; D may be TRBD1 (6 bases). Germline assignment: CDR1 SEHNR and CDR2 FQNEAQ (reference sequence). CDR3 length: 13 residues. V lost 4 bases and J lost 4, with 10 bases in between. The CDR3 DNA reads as TGTGCCAGCAGCTCTACAGGGATCTATGGCTACACCTTC. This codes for CASSSTGIYGYTF.

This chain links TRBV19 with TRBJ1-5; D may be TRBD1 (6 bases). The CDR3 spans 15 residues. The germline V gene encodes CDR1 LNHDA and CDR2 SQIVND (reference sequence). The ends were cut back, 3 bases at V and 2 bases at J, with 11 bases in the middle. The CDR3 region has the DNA TGTGCCAGTAGTATGAGGGCAGGGGGCAATCAGCCCCAGCATTTT. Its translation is CASSMRAGGNQPQHF.

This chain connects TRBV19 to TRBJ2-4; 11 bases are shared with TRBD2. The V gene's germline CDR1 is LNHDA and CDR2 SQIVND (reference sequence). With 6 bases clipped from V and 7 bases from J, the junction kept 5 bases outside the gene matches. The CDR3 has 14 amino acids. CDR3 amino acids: CASRGLAGPNIQYF. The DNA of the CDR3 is TGTGCCAGTAGAGGACTAGCGGGTCCCAACATTCAGTACTTC.

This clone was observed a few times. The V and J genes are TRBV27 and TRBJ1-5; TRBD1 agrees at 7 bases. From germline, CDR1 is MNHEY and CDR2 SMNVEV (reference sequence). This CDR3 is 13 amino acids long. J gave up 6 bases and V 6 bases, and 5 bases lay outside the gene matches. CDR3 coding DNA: TGTGCCAGCAGACTGGAGGGGGCTCAGCCCCAGCATTTT. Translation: CASRLEGAQPQHF.

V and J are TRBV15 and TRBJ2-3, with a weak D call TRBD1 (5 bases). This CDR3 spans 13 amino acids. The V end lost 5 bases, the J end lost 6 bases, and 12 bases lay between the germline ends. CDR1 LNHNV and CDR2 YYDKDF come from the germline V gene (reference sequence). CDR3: CATSYKTADTQYF. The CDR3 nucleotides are TGTGCCACCAGCTATAAGACAGCGGATACGCAGTATTTT.

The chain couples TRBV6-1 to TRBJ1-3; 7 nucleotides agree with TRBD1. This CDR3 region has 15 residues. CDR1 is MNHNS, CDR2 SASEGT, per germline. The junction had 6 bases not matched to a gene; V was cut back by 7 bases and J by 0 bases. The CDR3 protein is CASIGQVPSGNTIYF. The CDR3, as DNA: TGTGCCAGCATCGGACAGGTCCCCTCTGGAAACACCATATATTTT.

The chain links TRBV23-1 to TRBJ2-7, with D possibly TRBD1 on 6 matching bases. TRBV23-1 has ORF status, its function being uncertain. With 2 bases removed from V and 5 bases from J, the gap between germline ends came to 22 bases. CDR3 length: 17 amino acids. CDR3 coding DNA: TGCGCCAGCAGTCAAAATCGGATAGGGACACCCAAGGACGAGCAGTACTTC. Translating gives CASSQNRIGTPKDEQYF.

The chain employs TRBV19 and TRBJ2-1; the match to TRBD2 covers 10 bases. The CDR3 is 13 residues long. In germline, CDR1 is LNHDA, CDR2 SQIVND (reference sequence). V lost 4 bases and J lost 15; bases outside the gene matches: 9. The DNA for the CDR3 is TGTGCCAGTAGTACGTCTAGCGGGAGTGGGGGGTTCTTC. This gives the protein CASSTSSGSGGFF.

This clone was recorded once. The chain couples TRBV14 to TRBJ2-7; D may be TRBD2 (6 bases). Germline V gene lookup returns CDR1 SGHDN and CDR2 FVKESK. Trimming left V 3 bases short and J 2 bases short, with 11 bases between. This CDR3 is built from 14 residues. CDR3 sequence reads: CASSQGLPPYEQYF. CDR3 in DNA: TGTGCCAGCAGCCAGGGACTTCCTCCCTACGAGCAGTACTTC.